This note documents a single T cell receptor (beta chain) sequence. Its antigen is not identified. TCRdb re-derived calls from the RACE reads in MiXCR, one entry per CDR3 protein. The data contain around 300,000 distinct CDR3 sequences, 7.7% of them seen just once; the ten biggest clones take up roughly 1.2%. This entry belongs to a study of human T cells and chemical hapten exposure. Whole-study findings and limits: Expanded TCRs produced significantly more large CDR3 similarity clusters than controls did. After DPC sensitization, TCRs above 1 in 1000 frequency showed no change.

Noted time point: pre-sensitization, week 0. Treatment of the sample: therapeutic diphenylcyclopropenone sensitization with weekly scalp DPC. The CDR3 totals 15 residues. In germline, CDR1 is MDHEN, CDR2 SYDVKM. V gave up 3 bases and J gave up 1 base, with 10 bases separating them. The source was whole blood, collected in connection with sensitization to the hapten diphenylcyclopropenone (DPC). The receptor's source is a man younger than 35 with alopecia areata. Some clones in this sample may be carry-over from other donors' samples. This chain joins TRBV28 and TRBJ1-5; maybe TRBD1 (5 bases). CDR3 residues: CASSFAGTSNQPQHF. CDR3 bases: TGTGCCAGCAGTTTTGCTGGGACCAGCAATCAGCCCCAGCATTTT.